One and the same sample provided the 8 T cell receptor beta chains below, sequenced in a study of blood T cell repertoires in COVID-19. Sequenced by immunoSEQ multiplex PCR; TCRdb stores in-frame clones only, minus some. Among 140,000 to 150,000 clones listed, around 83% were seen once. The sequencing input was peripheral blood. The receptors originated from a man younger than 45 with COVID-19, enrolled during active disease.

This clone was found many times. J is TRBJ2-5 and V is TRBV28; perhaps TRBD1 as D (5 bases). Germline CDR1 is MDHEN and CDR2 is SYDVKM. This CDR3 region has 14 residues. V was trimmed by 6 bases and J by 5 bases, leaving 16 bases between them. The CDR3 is CASRAPGSLETQYF. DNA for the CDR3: TGTGCCAGCAGGGCGCCAGGGTCGTTGGAGACCCAGTACTTC.

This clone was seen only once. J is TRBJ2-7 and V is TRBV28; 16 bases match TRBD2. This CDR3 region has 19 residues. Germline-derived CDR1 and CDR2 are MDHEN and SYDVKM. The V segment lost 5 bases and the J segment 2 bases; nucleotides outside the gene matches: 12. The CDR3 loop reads CASSRPLGLAGGLTYEQYF. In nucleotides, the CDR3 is TGTGCCAGCAGTAGGCCTTTGGGACTAGCGGGAGGGCTCACCTACGAGCAGTACTTC.

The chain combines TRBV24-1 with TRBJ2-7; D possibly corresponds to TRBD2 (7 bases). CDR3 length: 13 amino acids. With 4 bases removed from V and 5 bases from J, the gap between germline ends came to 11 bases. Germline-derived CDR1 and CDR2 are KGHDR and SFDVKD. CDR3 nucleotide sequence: TGTGCCACCAGTGAGGCGGGGGCCGACGAGCAGTACTTC. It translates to CATSEAGADEQYF.

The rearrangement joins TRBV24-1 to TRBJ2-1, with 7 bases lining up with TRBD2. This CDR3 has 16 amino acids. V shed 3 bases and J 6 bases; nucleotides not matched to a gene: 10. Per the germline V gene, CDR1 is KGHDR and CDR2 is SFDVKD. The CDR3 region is CATSDTLAASRNEQFF. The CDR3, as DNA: TGTGCCACCAGTGATACTCTAGCGGCGAGTCGCAATGAGCAGTTCTTC.

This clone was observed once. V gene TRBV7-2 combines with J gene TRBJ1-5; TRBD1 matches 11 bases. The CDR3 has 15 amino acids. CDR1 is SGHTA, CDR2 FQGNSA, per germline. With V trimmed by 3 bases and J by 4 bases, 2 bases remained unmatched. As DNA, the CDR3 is TGTGCCAGCAGCTTCGGGACAGGGGGGAATCAGCCCCAGCATTTT. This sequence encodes CASSFGTGGNQPQHF.

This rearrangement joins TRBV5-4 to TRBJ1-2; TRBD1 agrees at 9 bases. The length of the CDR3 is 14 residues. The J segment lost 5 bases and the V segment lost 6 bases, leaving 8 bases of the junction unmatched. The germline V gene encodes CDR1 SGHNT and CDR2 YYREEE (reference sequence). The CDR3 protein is CASTLGDRAYGYTF. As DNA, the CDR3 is TGTGCCAGCACCCTTGGGGACAGGGCGTATGGCTACACCTTC.

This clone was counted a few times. This chain's CDR3 is CASSPREDTDTQYF. In nucleotides, the CDR3 is TGTGCCAGTAGCCCGCGGGAGGACACAGATACGCAGTATTTT. V gene TRBV19 combines with J gene TRBJ2-3, with 8 bases identical to TRBD2. The CDR3 length is 14 residues. Germline V gene lookup returns CDR1 LNHDA and CDR2 SQIVND (reference sequence). V lost 6 bases and J lost 2; bases outside the gene matches: 4.

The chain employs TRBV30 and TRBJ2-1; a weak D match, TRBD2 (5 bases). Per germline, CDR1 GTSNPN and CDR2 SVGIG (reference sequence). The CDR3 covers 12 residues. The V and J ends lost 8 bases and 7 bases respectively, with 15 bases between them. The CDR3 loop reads CAKGGEINEQFF. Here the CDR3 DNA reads TGTGCCAAAGGAGGTGAAATTAATGAGCAGTTCTTC.